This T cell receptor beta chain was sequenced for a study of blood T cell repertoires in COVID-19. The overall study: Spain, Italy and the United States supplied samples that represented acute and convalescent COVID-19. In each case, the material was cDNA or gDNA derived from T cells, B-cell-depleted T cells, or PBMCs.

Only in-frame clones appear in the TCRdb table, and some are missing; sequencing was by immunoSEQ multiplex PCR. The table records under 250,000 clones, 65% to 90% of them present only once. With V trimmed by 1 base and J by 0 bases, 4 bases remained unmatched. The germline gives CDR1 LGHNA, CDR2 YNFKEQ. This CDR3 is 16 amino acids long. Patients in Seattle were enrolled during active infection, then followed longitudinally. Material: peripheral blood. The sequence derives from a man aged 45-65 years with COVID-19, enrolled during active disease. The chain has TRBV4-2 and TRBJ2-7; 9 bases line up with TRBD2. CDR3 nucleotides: TGTGCCAGCAGCCAAGTCGGGACTAGCACCTCCTACGAGCAGTACTTC. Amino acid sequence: CASSQVGTSTSYEQYF.